The 13 T cell receptor beta chains below come from one sample, sequenced in a study of cytomegalovirus exposure and HLA in healthy donors. PCR was performed using 60 Vbeta and 13 Jbeta primers. Assay: immunoSEQ multiplex PCR; the TCRdb copy retains only in-frame clones and omits some. The sample holds about 160,000 clones; under 80% are singletons and the top ten take roughly 2%. Sequencing was performed on PBMCs. The receptor source for this set is a female donor in good health and CMV-seronegative.

The chain employs TRBV2 and TRBJ2-7, with D possibly being TRBD1 (5 bases). The CDR3 runs to 12 residues. Per the germline V gene, CDR1 is SNHLY and CDR2 is FYNNEI. Trimming left V 6 bases short and J 6 bases short, with 12 bases between. CDR3 nucleotide sequence: TGTGCCAGCAGCAGGGCCCCATCCGAGCAGTACTTC. Protein product: CASSRAPSEQYF.

By proportion, this clone is medium-sized (0.01 to 0.1%). The chain combines TRBV5-6 with TRBJ2-3; TRBD2 matches at 8 bases. Trimming cost V 3 bases and J 1 base; bases outside gene matches: 10. The CDR3 sequence is 17 residues long. Germline V CDR1 and CDR2: SGHDT, YYEEEE. This chain's CDR3 is CASSWGSSAGGTDTQYF. As DNA, the CDR3 is TGTGCCAGCAGCTGGGGCTCTTCAGCGGGGGGCACAGATACGCAGTATTTT.

This rearrangement joins TRBV18 to TRBJ2-5, with 9 bases identical to TRBD1. CDR1 is KGHSH and CDR2 is LQKENI in the germline V gene. The CDR3 runs 18 residues. J lost 2 bases, V lost 6 bases, and 16 bases had no gene match. CDR3 residues: CASSGRTGDAATQETQYF. In DNA form, the CDR3 reads TGTGCCAGCTCGGGAAGGACAGGGGATGCGGCAACTCAAGAGACCCAGTACTTC.

V gene TRBV19 combines with J gene TRBJ2-5; 10 bases are shared with TRBD2. V was clipped by 6 bases and J by 2 bases; unmatched bases: 12. CDR3 length equals 17 residues. Germline V gives CDR1 LNHDA, CDR2 SQIVND (reference sequence). CDR3 coding DNA: TGTGCCAGTAGCGGAGGGGTGCTAGCGGGAGCTCAAGAGACCCAGTACTTC. This translates into CASSGGVLAGAQETQYF.

The V call is TRBV6-5, the J call TRBJ1-2; D not certain. Trimming took 5 bases from V and 4 from J, leaving 11 bases between them. The germline CDR1 and CDR2 sequences are MNHEY and SVGAGI. The CDR3 loop spans 13 amino acids. The CDR3 here is CASSPQALYGYTF. As DNA, the CDR3 is TGTGCCAGCAGTCCCCAAGCCCTCTATGGCTACACCTTC.

About this clone: An end of the junction differs from the germline gene, which may be a read error. The V call is TRBV6-5, the J call TRBJ2-2; perhaps TRBD2 as D (6 bases). The CDR3 length is 14 residues. The germline CDR1 and CDR2 sequences are MNHEY and SVGAGI. CDR3 loop: CASSDSGGAGELFF. Here the CDR3 DNA reads TGTGCCAGCAGTGACTCAGGAGGGGCCGGGGAGCTGTTTTTT.

Concerning this clone: An end of the junction differs from the germline gene, which may be a read error. This sequence joins TRBV7-9 and TRBJ1-4; 7 nucleotides line up with TRBD1. The CDR3 sequence is 16 residues long. Germline V gene lookup returns CDR1 SEHNR and CDR2 FQNEAQ (reference sequence). The CDR3 reads CSSSLYGAGGGEKLFF. The CDR3 DNA sequence: TGTTCCAGCAGCTTATACGGGGCAGGGGGTGGTGAAAAACTGTTTTTT.

The rearrangement uses TRBV30 and TRBJ1-5; 12 bases line up with TRBD1. J gave up 5 bases and V 6 bases, and 11 bases lay outside the gene matches. CDR1 GTSNPN and CDR2 SVGIG come from the germline V gene (reference sequence). The CDR3 is 16 amino acids. As DNA, the CDR3 is TGTGCCTGTAATTCCGGGACAGGGGGCTCGGATCAGCCCCAGCATTTT. Protein product: CACNSGTGGSDQPQHF. Drawing the rest from reference TRBV30 and TRBJ1-5, the complete variable domain is SQTIHQWPATLVQPVGSPLSLECTVEGTSNPNLYWYRQAAGRGLQLLFYSVGIGQISSEVPQNLSASRPQDRQFILSSKKLLLSDSGFYLCACNSGTGGSDQPQHFGDGTRLSIL.

The chain employs TRBV29-1 and TRBJ2-1; D remains ambiguous. Germline CDR1 reads SQVTM; CDR2 reads ANQGSEA. The CDR3 contains 10 residues. V was pared by 0 bases and J by 10 bases, with 4 bases between. The CDR3 is CSVEDREQFF. DNA of the CDR3: TGCAGCGTTGAAGACCGGGAGCAGTTCTTC.

The gene calls are TRBV7-9 and TRBJ2-7, with D uncertain. The V end lost 1 base, the J end lost 5 bases, and 15 bases lay between the germline ends. The CDR3 length is 15 residues. Germline CDR1 SEHNR, CDR2 FQNEAQ (reference sequence). The CDR3 sequence is CASSLGLTGWDEQYF. CDR3 in DNA: TGTGCCAGCAGCTTAGGCCTCACGGGTTGGGACGAGCAGTACTTC.

The chain is built from TRBV9 and TRBJ2-2, with D unresolved. V was clipped by 0 bases and J by 5 bases, with 5 bases between them. This CDR3 region has 13 residues. Per germline, CDR1 SGDLS and CDR2 YYNGEE. CDR3 protein: CASSVVTTGELFF. DNA of the CDR3: TGTGCCAGCAGCGTAGTGACAACCGGGGAGCTGTTTTTT.

The rearrangement uses TRBV2 and TRBJ1-3, with D uncertain. V shed 6 bases and J shed 0 bases, with 15 bases lying between them. This CDR3 contains 16 residues. Germline-derived CDR1 and CDR2 are SNHLY and FYNNEI. As DNA, the CDR3 is TGTGCCAGCAGACCCCCTGTACGGTCCTCTGGAAACACCATATATTTT. It codes for CASRPPVRSSGNTIYF. Based on the CDR3 plus reference TRBV2 and TRBJ1-3, the full variable domain is EPEVTQTPSHQVTQMGQEVILRCVPISNHLYFYWYRQILGQKVEFLVSFYNNEISEKSEIFDDQFSVERPDGSNFTLKIRSTKLEDSAMYFCASRPPVRSSGNTIYFGEGSWLTVV.

The rearrangement links TRBV6-1 to TRBJ2-5; 8 bases are a match to TRBD2. J lost 5 bases, V lost 4 bases, and 9 bases had no gene match. CDR3 length equals 15 residues. The germline CDR1 and CDR2 sequences are MNHNS and SASEGT. This CDR3 reads CASSAPLTGGETQYF. DNA of the CDR3: TGTGCCAGCAGTGCTCCTTTAACGGGAGGGGAGACCCAGTACTTC.